The 12 T cell receptor beta chains reported below all come from one sample, sequenced in a study of control samples from healthy donors and cancer patients. TCRdb's table, derived via immunoSEQ multiplex PCR, lists solely in-frame clones and lacks some. The table includes fewer than 120,000 clones, more than 75% detected once. Source material: PBMCs. The receptors shown here come from a woman aged 60-70 years with lung cancer.

This rearrangement joins TRBV24-1 to TRBJ2-7, with TRBD1 as a possible D gene (6 bases). With 10 bases removed from V and 2 bases from J, the gap between germline ends came to 23 bases. Germline V CDR1 and CDR2: KGHDR, SFDVKD. This CDR3 comprises 16 residues. DNA for the CDR3: TGTGCCACGAACCGCGCTGGGGACACTCAAACCTACGAGCAGTACTTC. The encoded protein is CATNRAGDTQTYEQYF.

The chain carries TRBV5-7 and TRBJ2-7; D is perhaps TRBD1 (5 bases). TRBV5-7 is placed among ORFs of uncertain function. There are 18 residues in the CDR3. V was clipped by 4 bases and J by 0 bases, with 23 bases between them. The CDR3 is CASSLHPLPGFLSYEQYF. For the CDR3, the DNA is TGTGCCAGCAGCCTTCATCCACTCCCAGGGTTTCTCTCCTACGAGCAGTACTTC.

This chain uses TRBV14 with TRBJ1-1, with a tentative D call TRBD1 (5 bases). V lost 2 bases to trimming and J lost 5 bases, with 12 bases between them. Germline CDR1 reads SGHDN; CDR2 reads FVKESK. The CDR3 sequence is 14 residues long. The CDR3 sequence is CASSQQNRITEAFF. The CDR3 DNA sequence: TGTGCCAGCAGCCAACAGAACAGGATAACTGAAGCTTTCTTT. Using reference TRBV14 and TRBJ1-1 for the parts outside the CDR3, the full variable domain is EAGVTQFPSHSVIEKGQTVTLRCDPISGHDNLYWYRRVMGKEIKFLLHFVKESKQDESGMPNNRFLAERTGGTYSTLKVQPAELEDSGVYFCASSQQNRITEAFFGQGTRLTVV.

This chain joins TRBV2 and TRBJ1-1, with D possibly matching TRBD1 (5 bases). The CDR3 covers 13 residues. Germline V CDR1 and CDR2: SNHLY, FYNNEI. Deletions cut 8 bases from V and 5 bases from J, with 15 bases between. The CDR3 loop reads CASSREGRTEAFF. CDR3 nucleotides: TGTGCCAGCTCGCGAGAGGGGAGAACTGAAGCTTTCTTT.

The rearrangement joins TRBV20-1 to TRBJ2-2, with D maybe TRBD2 (6 bases). V lost 3 bases and J 3 bases, leaving 14 bases between the germline ends. The CDR3 sequence is 15 residues long. Looked up from germline, CDR1 is DFQATT and CDR2 is SNEGSKA (reference sequence). The CDR3 protein is CSASPRLGYTGELFF. The CDR3 DNA follows: TGCAGTGCTAGTCCGCGACTAGGGTACACCGGGGAGCTGTTTTTT.

J is TRBJ1-6 and V is TRBV3-1 (or the pseudogene TRBV3-2), with D perhaps matching TRBD1 (5 bases). The CDR3 has 15 residues. Germline lookup yields CDR1 LGHDT and CDR2 YNNKEL (reference sequence). The V end was cut by 4 bases, the J end by 6 bases, with 13 bases between. DNA of the CDR3: TGTGCCAGCAGCCCATATTCGGGACGTAATTCACCCCTCCACTTT. Its protein is CASSPYSGRNSPLHF.

V is TRBV11-3 and J is TRBJ1-2; 7 bases agree with TRBD1. CDR1 is SGHNT, CDR2 YENEEA, per germline. Trimming took 5 bases from V and 4 from J; bases not matched to a gene: 10. CDR3 length equals 15 residues. CDR3 nucleotides: TGTGCCAGCAGCCCTCGATCTGGACAGGCCTATGGCTACACCTTC. The encoded protein is CASSPRSGQAYGYTF.

This clone has a handful of counts. This rearrangement joins TRBV20-1 to TRBJ2-3; unclear D gene. Between the trimmed V and J ends, which lost 6 bases and 1 base, there was a span of 5 bases. The CDR3 is made up of 11 amino acids. Germline assignment: CDR1 DFQATT and CDR2 SNEGSKA (reference sequence). CDR3 bases: TGCAGTGCCATCCGCACAGATACGCAGTATTTT. Protein sequence: CSAIRTDTQYF.

The chain joins TRBV19 to TRBJ2-1, with D perhaps TRBD2 (5 bases). V was pared by 1 base and J by 9 bases, with 10 bases between. Looked up from germline, CDR1 is LNHDA and CDR2 is SQIVND (reference sequence). This CDR3 is built from 13 residues. As DNA, the CDR3 is TGTGCCAGTAGTATAGCGTTGGGGAGTGAGCAGTTCTTC. Its translation: CASSIALGSEQFF.

This chain connects TRBV7-9 to TRBJ1-1, with D unclear. This CDR3 is built from 12 residues. Germline V gene lookup returns CDR1 SEHNR and CDR2 FQNEAQ (reference sequence). V lost 5 bases to trimming and J lost 9 bases, with 13 bases between them. The CDR3 loop is CASSAETLKAFF. The DNA for the CDR3 is TGTGCCAGCAGCGCCGAGACACTTAAAGCTTTCTTT.

There are many counts of this clone. The chain links TRBV6-2 or TRBV6-3 to TRBJ1-2; no firm D call. Between the trimmed V and J ends, which lost 2 bases and 6 bases, there was a span of 7 bases. CDR3 length equals 12 residues. The germline V gene encodes CDR1 MNHEY and CDR2 SVGEGT. CDR3 sequence reads: CASSYNGDGYTF. In DNA, the CDR3 is TGTGCCAGCAGTTACAACGGAGATGGCTACACCTTC.

CDR3 nucleotide sequence: TGTGCCAGCAGCTCCCTTGGGGGGAACACCGGGGAGCTGTTTTTT. Translated: CASSSLGGNTGELFF. The chain employs TRBV7-3 and TRBJ2-2; the D gene could be TRBD1 or TRBD2 (5 bases each). This CDR3 has 15 residues. V gave up 4 bases and J gave up 1 base, with 10 bases separating them. Per germline, CDR1 SGHTA and CDR2 FQGTGA.